These T cell receptor beta chains were read from a single sample in a study of T cells in Graves' hyperthyroidism and ophthalmopathy. TCRdb re-analysed the multiplex PCR reads in MiXCR, keeping a single row per CDR3 protein. This sample carries around 560,000 distinct CDR3 sequences, roughly 17% of them seen once, and the ten largest clones take 18%. Sequenced: blood. These receptors all come from a woman aged 18-29 years with Graves' hyperthyroidism. The conserved cysteine and the conserved F or W are not part of the CDR3 here.

J gene: TRBJ2-3; V gene: TRBV28; CDR3 protein: ASSVDPADTQY
J gene: TRBJ2-3; V gene: TRBV12-5; CDR3 protein: ASGLAGLAGVGSTDTQY
J gene: TRBJ2-3; V gene: TRBV30; CDR3 protein: AWSHVGGPGDTQY
J gene: TRBJ2-5; V gene: TRBV18; CDR3 protein: ASSHGTGKETQY
J gene: TRBJ1-5; V gene: TRBV7-2; CDR3 protein: ASSPVGGGGNQPQH
J gene: TRBJ2-5; V gene: TRBV2; CDR3 protein: ASSVRGETQY
J gene: TRBJ2-2; V gene: TRBV12-5; CDR3 protein: ASGLAGAGTGELF
J gene: TRBJ1-2; V gene: TRBV4-1; CDR3 protein: ASSQDWGQAYYGYT
J gene: TRBJ2-3; V gene: TRBV20-1; CDR3 protein: SARRIPVARDTQY
J gene: TRBJ2-7; V gene: TRBV5-1; CDR3 protein: ASSLTPGSYEQY
J gene: TRBJ2-7; V gene: TRBV11-2; CDR3 protein: ASIFQPPILAGSVEQY
J gene: TRBJ2-3; V gene: TRBV5-1; CDR3 protein: ASSYGLADRRGTDTQY
J gene: TRBJ2-1; V gene: TRBV7-9; CDR3 protein: ASSSPGLAQLYNEQF
J gene: TRBJ1-2; V gene: TRBV9; CDR3 protein: ASSVETGDGYT
J gene: TRBJ2-7; V gene: TRBV10-2; CDR3 protein: ASSSTWYEQY
J gene: TRBJ1-1; V gene: TRBV20-1; CDR3 protein: SARVGGGFTEAF
J gene: TRBJ2-2; V gene: TRBV12-3/TRBV12-4; CDR3 protein: ASSWSGRAWTGELF
J gene: TRBJ2-7; V gene: TRBV12-3/TRBV12-4; CDR3 protein: ASCGRELFNEQY
J gene: TRBJ2-1; V gene: TRBV27; CDR3 protein: ASSLSSGKQF
J gene: TRBJ2-3; V gene: TRBV7-2; CDR3 protein: ASSYSSGGGLDTQY
J gene: TRBJ1-2; V gene: TRBV6-1; CDR3 protein: ASSSLSAGSNYGYT
J gene: TRBJ2-1; V gene: TRBV11-2; CDR3 protein: ASSHASYNEQF
J gene: TRBJ2-7; V gene: TRBV19; CDR3 protein: ASSDSGGPSYEQY
J gene: TRBJ1-2; V gene: TRBV20-1; CDR3 protein: SASDSGINYGYT
J gene: TRBJ2-5; V gene: TRBV11-3; CDR3 protein: ASNFGVRAEETQY
J gene: TRBJ2-7; V gene: TRBV10-3; CDR3 protein: AISEDPGYEQY
J gene: TRBJ1-1; V gene: TRBV15; CDR3 protein: ATSREEGARAF
J gene: TRBJ1-1; V gene: TRBV6-1; CDR3 protein: ASSDQGGDTEAF
J gene: TRBJ2-2; V gene: TRBV2; CDR3 protein: ASISGRNTGELF
J gene: TRBJ1-1; V gene: TRBV6-1; CDR3 protein: ASSQPRRLNTKAF
J gene: TRBJ2-7; V gene: TRBV10-3; CDR3 protein: AISERSGFSYEQY
J gene: TRBJ2-3; V gene: TRBV20-1; CDR3 protein: SALTGASLNTDTQY
J gene: TRBJ2-5; V gene: TRBV11-1; CDR3 protein: ASSLVGLAGGGQETQY
J gene: TRBJ2-7; V gene: TRBV13; CDR3 protein: ASSPRVGYEQY
J gene: TRBJ1-5; V gene: TRBV5-5; CDR3 protein: ASSLVGTGLSNQPQH
J gene: TRBJ2-1; V gene: TRBV12-5; CDR3 protein: ASGLSSGTGYDNEQF
J gene: TRBJ2-1; V gene: TRBV2; CDR3 protein: ASRTGAWQF
J gene: TRBJ2-1; V gene: TRBV15; CDR3 protein: ATSTPGTSGGAGEQF
J gene: TRBJ1-3; V gene: TRBV12-3/TRBV12-4; CDR3 protein: ASSLEGLSGNTIY
J gene: TRBJ2-3; V gene: TRBV27; CDR3 protein: ASSNPAVAGGRDTQY
J gene: TRBJ2-7; V gene: TRBV7-2; CDR3 protein: ASSSRGRKYEQY
J gene: TRBJ2-7; V gene: TRBV7-8; CDR3 protein: ASSITGVYEQY
J gene: TRBJ1-2; V gene: TRBV5-1; CDR3 protein: ASSLGARDYGYT
J gene: TRBJ2-1; V gene: TRBV11-2; CDR3 protein: ASSRQGRDEQF
J gene: TRBJ1-1; V gene: TRBV4-3; CDR3 protein: ASRPSPGQGSTEAF
J gene: TRBJ2-3; V gene: TRBV5-1; CDR3 protein: ASSSQLAGVTDTHY
J gene: TRBJ2-1; V gene: TRBV13; CDR3 protein: ASSLIGGPYNEQF
J gene: TRBJ2-4; V gene: TRBV20-1; CDR3 protein: SAEPPGLAGTIQY